A selection of T cell receptor beta chains follows, all from one sample in a study of cytomegalovirus exposure and HLA in healthy donors. The method was immunoSEQ multiplex PCR; TCRdb's version includes in-frame clones alone and lacks a portion of them. The sample carries 210,000 or so clones, almost 90% recorded once. Sequenced sample: PBMCs. These TCRs come from a woman aged 18-29 years in good health and CMV-seronegative. Each CDR3 is given without its conserved first and last residue.

v_call	j_call	cdr3_aa
TRBV4-1	TRBJ2-4	ASSHPKVLAGGPGAKNIQY
TRBV19	TRBJ2-7	ASSIVGGSMSYEQY
TRBV30	TRBJ2-1	AWSVQNGNEQF
TRBV30	TRBJ2-3	AWSALLPADTQY
TRBV6-6	TRBJ2-7	ASSSLEEQY
TRBV4-2	TRBJ1-2	ASSDRPGFDGYT
TRBV5-1	TRBJ2-7	ASSLGTGGEQY
TRBV2	TRBJ1-2	ASSEVTFTNYGYT
TRBV4-3	TRBJ1-1	ASSQDLEETEAF
TRBV6-5	TRBJ1-1	ASSRDGGTEAF
TRBV11-2	TRBJ2-3	ASSSAPSGSDADTQY
TRBV27	TRBJ2-1	ASSTPWTGINEQF
TRBV7-9	TRBJ2-3	ASSLREAFTDTQY
TRBV2	TRBJ2-7	ASSEARRGNEQY
TRBV28	TRBJ1-3	ASSLLAAGNTIY
TRBV5-1	TRBJ2-2	ASSPEGGQTGELF
TRBV2	TRBJ2-7	ASSDWGTGKDYEQY
TRBV5-4	TRBJ1-2	ASSASTARVYGYT
TRBV29-1	TRBJ2-7	SVDTSTGNTYEQY
TRBV27	TRBJ2-3	ASSFVLGAGEGYGLTDTQY
TRBV30	TRBJ2-1	AWRSAGGPTGEQF
TRBV5-1	TRBJ1-1	ASSLLGTKMNTEAF
TRBV7-2	TRBJ2-3	ASSLTGSTDTQY
TRBV11-2	TRBJ2-5	ASSVFEGTGMVTQY
TRBV5-6	TRBJ2-5	ASSLGGRARETQY
TRBV10-3	TRBJ2-5	AISDSVKETQY
TRBV29-1	TRBJ2-7	SASGDRYEQY
TRBV4-1	TRBJ2-3	ASSQVQSTDTQY
TRBV7-9	TRBJ2-4	ASSQNGLAGNIQY
TRBV2	TRBJ2-1	ASSENQGGNEQF
TRBV4-2	TRBJ2-3	ASSEPGETDTQY
TRBV4-1	TRBJ2-7	ASSQGATGIYEQY
TRBV7-2	TRBJ2-1	ASSPAGGGGEQF
TRBV27	TRBJ1-5	ASSVSRDAGQPQH
TRBV11-2	TRBJ2-1	ASSLDGTSYNEQF
TRBV11-2	TRBJ2-7	ASSLGGGSIYEQY
TRBV7-2	TRBJ2-1	ASSFRGQNNEQF
TRBV7-9	TRBJ1-1	ASSSGIRGQPTEAF
TRBV7-9	TRBJ1-2	ASSPPGLGYGYT
TRBV18	TRBJ2-5	ASSPPVLASQETQY
TRBV5-1	TRBJ2-7	ASSGRGQGSEQY
TRBV5-4	TRBJ2-7	ASSSAGGSYEQY
TRBV11-2	TRBJ2-5	ASSLGQTGGGGETQY
TRBV4-1	TRBJ1-5	ASSQGGKSGQPQH
TRBV19	TRBJ1-2	ASSIARVADYGYT
TRBV7-6	TRBJ1-1	ASSLPNGDSSEAF
TRBV29-1	TRBJ2-1	SVGRNYNEQF
TRBV5-1	TRBJ2-7	ASRGEGLHEQY
TRBV5-4	TRBJ2-1	ASSSISTSGVHEQF
TRBV9	TRBJ2-7	ARSAPPGETREQY
TRBV18	TRBJ2-3	ASSLTGNTDTQY
TRBV14	TRBJ2-7	ASSQSGDEQY
TRBV15	TRBJ1-2	ATSRASAGGGYT
TRBV7-2	TRBJ2-7	ASSLGAGNEQY
TRBV7-8	TRBJ2-1	ASSQWGTSGRRRGNEQF
TRBV15	TRBJ1-2	ATSPGDRGYYGYT
TRBV6-5	TRBJ2-2	ASRRGRAGELF
TRBV29-1	TRBJ1-3	SVESHSGNTIY
TRBV28	TRBJ1-1	ASSGPGQGKNTEAF